Listed below are T cell receptor beta chains from one sample, sequenced in a study of identical twins. One entry per CDR3 protein, called by TCRdb with MiXCR from the 5' RACE reads. The table lists more than 600,000 distinct CDR3 sequences, over 15% of them singletons. The sample was also linked to a second study, of T cells expressing NK-cell markers.

The sample consisted of PBMCs. These receptors all stem from a woman between 18 and 29 years old in good health. Both conserved end residues are part of each CDR3. The order of the fields is V gene, J gene, CDR3 protein.

v_call: TRBV2; j_call: TRBJ2-2; cdr3_aa: CASRKKGQGRAGELFF
v_call: TRBV12-3/TRBV12-4; j_call: TRBJ2-2; cdr3_aa: CASSPISPLGSGELFF
v_call: TRBV20-1; j_call: TRBJ2-7; cdr3_aa: CSAKDSKSSYEQYF
v_call: TRBV6-5; j_call: TRBJ2-1; cdr3_aa: CASRAGFGEQFF
v_call: TRBV6-5; j_call: TRBJ2-2; cdr3_aa: CASSYSTGGNTGELFF
v_call: TRBV15; j_call: TRBJ2-1; cdr3_aa: CATSRPPGRDNEQFF
v_call: TRBV11-1; j_call: TRBJ2-1; cdr3_aa: CASSSDRHNEQFF
v_call: TRBV5-1; j_call: TRBJ2-7; cdr3_aa: CASSLAAASGTYEQYF
v_call: TRBV20-1; j_call: TRBJ2-7; cdr3_aa: CSGILAGGTYEQYF
v_call: TRBV15; j_call: TRBJ1-4; cdr3_aa: CATSRVWDREEKLFF
v_call: TRBV20-1; j_call: TRBJ1-1; cdr3_aa: CSASTGRNTEAFF
v_call: TRBV5-8; j_call: TRBJ2-7; cdr3_aa: CASSWTGTGLYEQYF